Shown below are 22 T cell receptor beta chains from a single sample sequenced in a study of breast tumors, draining lymph nodes, adjacent tissues. Samples came from axillary lymph nodes draining the breast cancer. TCRdb recomputed calls from the multiplex PCR reads with MiXCR, one row per CDR3 protein. The sample records over 250,000 distinct CDR3 sequences, roughly 30% being singletons. Sequencing input: axillary lymph node tissue. The source is a female donor with breast cancer. Some clones in this sample may be carry-over from other donors' samples.

This clonotype appeared many times. The chain combines TRBV24-1 with TRBJ1-2; D is undetermined. V lost 5 bases to trimming and J lost 1 base, with 10 bases between them. CDR1 is KGHDR and CDR2 is SFDVKD in the germline V gene. The CDR3 runs to 14 residues. The chain's CDR3 is CATSAGVLNYGYTF. The CDR3 nucleotides read TGTGCCACCAGTGCCGGAGTCCTTAACTATGGCTACACCTTC.

This chain links TRBV5-5 with TRBJ2-7; D ambiguous. Trimming shortened V by 0 bases and J by 2 bases, and 12 bases separated the two germline ends. CDR1 and CDR2 (germline): SGHKS, YYEKEE (reference sequence). This CDR3 has 15 residues. The CDR3 DNA reads as TGTGCCAGCAGCTTGGGGAGCACGATCACCTACGAGCAGTACTTC. Amino acids: CASSLGSTITYEQYF.

Notes on this clonotype: This may come from a read error, since a much larger clone is one base off. The J gene is TRBJ1-6, the V gene TRBV30, with TRBD1 as a possible D gene (6 bases). Trimming pared 5 bases from V and 14 bases from J, leaving 16 bases between. This CDR3 has 12 amino acids. Germline lookup yields CDR1 GTSNPN and CDR2 SVGIG (reference sequence). For the CDR3, the DNA is TGTGCCTGGGGACAGATCCAGTATACCCTCCACTTT. Translating it yields CAWGQIQYTLHF.

As concerns this clonotype: One junction end does not reproduce the germline sequence, and a read error may be involved. The chain combines TRBV7-2 with TRBJ1-5; no definite D call. This CDR3 is built from 15 residues. CDR1 and CDR2 (germline): SGHTA, FQGNSA. The CDR3 region is CASSSPPFSSQPQHF. The CDR3 DNA sequence: TGTGCCAGCAGCTCACCACCGTTTAGCAGTCAGCCCCAGCATTTT.

This clonotype has a count of ten or more. The chain couples TRBV7-8 to TRBJ2-7; D may be TRBD1 (5 bases). V lost 1 base and J 0 bases, leaving 10 bases between the germline ends. The CDR3 length is 15 residues. Looked up from germline, CDR1 is SGHVS and CDR2 is FQNEAQ. The CDR3 here is CASSLERTPSYEQYF. The CDR3 region has the DNA TGTGCCAGCAGCTTAGAAAGGACACCCTCCTACGAGCAGTACTTC.

This clonotype was seen many times. The chain carries TRBV7-9 and TRBJ2-5; 11 nucleotides agree with TRBD2. J was trimmed by 5 bases and V by 10 bases; bases with no gene match: 6. Germline CDR1 reads SEHNR; CDR2 reads FQNEAQ (reference sequence). The CDR3 contains 13 residues. CDR3 sequence reads: CATLAGGVETQYF. CDR3 sequence (DNA): TGTGCCACCCTAGCGGGAGGCGTTGAGACCCAGTACTTC.

Turning to this clonotype: As the CDR3 is not closed by the conserved phenylalanine or tryptophan, this likely results from a read error. Because the CDR3's place on the DNA is in doubt, the DNA is left out and the CDR3 is given as listed by TCRdb. The J gene is TRBJ2-5, the V gene TRBV6-4; TRBD2 is the table's D call and was not checked against the DNA. The CDR3 is 8 residues long, counting both termini. From germline, CDR1 is MRHNA and CDR2 SNTAGT. This chain's CDR3 is CASSALAG.

This clonotype was recorded at least ten times. The genes are TRBV5-8 and TRBJ2-1, with TRBD2 matching over 10 bases. V lost 0 bases, J lost 15 bases, and 6 bases stayed unmatched. Germline CDR1 reads SGHTS; CDR2 reads YDEGEE. CDR3 length: 13 amino acids. The CDR3 DNA reads as TGTGCCAGCAGCTTGGACCTAGCGGGAGTCTTGTTCTTC. Its translation is CASSLDLAGVLFF.

This clonotype came up many times. V is TRBV7-2 and J is TRBJ2-1; tentatively, D is TRBD1 or TRBD2 (5 bases each). V lost 4 bases and J 2 bases, leaving 9 bases between the germline ends. CDR1 and CDR2 (germline): SGHTA, FQGNSA. This CDR3 is 14 amino acids long. Here the CDR3 DNA reads TGTGCCAGCAGCTCCGGGACCACCTACAATGAGCAGTTCTTC. Translating gives CASSSGTTYNEQFF.

Note on this clonotype: This may be a read error, as it is one base from a much larger clone. This sequence joins TRBV19 and TRBJ1-5; no clear D. Germline CDR1 LNHDA, CDR2 SQIVND (reference sequence). This CDR3 contains 13 residues. The CDR3 nucleotides are TGTGCCAGTAGTTTCTCCCGAGATCAGCCCCGGCATTTT. Encoded protein: CASSFSRDQPRHF.

This clonotype came up a few times. CDR3 DNA: TGTGCCAGCAGCGGCTGGGACGGAAACACTGAAGCTTTCTTT. Protein product: CASSGWDGNTEAFF. The rearrangement uses TRBV7-8 and TRBJ1-1, with D maybe TRBD1 (5 bases). The V end lost 5 bases, the J end lost 2 bases, and 12 bases lay between the germline ends. Germline V lookup: CDR1 SGHVS, CDR2 FQNEAQ. CDR3 length: 14 residues.

This clonotype has ten or more counts. CDR3 sequence reads: CASSLAAGGAAEQYF. The CDR3 nucleotides are TGTGCCAGCAGTTTAGCAGCGGGAGGGGCCGCCGAGCAGTACTTC. V usage is TRBV12-3 or TRBV12-4 and J usage is TRBJ2-7; the match to TRBD2 covers 10 bases. The length of the CDR3 is 15 residues. The V gene end was trimmed by 0 bases and the J gene end by 6 bases; junction bases not matched to a gene: 5.

A remark on this clonotype: The germline gene is not matched at one end of the junction; a read error may be the cause. This sequence joins TRBV3-1 and TRBJ1-6; D is unresolved. In germline, CDR1 is LGHDT, CDR2 YNNKEL (reference sequence). The CDR3 contains 16 residues. CDR3 sequence (DNA): TGTACCAGCAGCCAAGATATAGGGCGGTATAATTCACCCCTCCACTTT. Translated: CTSSQDIGRYNSPLHF.

This clonotype was observed at least ten times. The rearrangement links TRBV12-3 or TRBV12-4 to TRBJ2-3; D not resolved. Trimming took off 5 bases at V and 1 base at J, with 7 bases between the two ends. This CDR3 contains 13 residues. The CDR3 bases are TGTGCCAGCAGTCGTCTTGGCACAGATACGCAGTATTTT. Translating gives CASSRLGTDTQYF.

On this clonotype: The DNA is left out, because the CDR3 cannot be placed on it with certainty; the CDR3 is given as TCRdb lists it. The rearrangement links TRBV4-2 to TRBJ2-2; the D call in the table, TRBD1, was not verified against the DNA. The CDR3 has 22 amino acids, counting both end residues. Looked up from germline, CDR1 is LGHNA and CDR2 is YNFKEQ. CDR3 protein: CASSQGTGVAQYFGPGTGELFF.

This clonotype came up many times. The chain carries TRBV20-1 and TRBJ2-1, with a tentative D call TRBD1 (5 bases). Germline-derived CDR1 and CDR2 are DFQATT and SNEGSKA (reference sequence). V was clipped by 5 bases and J by 3 bases, with 8 bases between them. The CDR3 is made up of 12 amino acids. The chain's CDR3 is CSAPGIYNEQFF. The CDR3 region has the DNA TGCAGTGCTCCAGGGATCTACAATGAGCAGTTCTTC.

The CDR3 loop is CASSARGPSPSYNEQFF. For the CDR3, the DNA is TGTGCCAGCAGTGCTAGAGGTCCCAGCCCTTCCTACAATGAGCAGTTCTTC. V gene TRBV7-8 combines with J gene TRBJ2-1; unclear D gene. Germline CDR1 is SGHVS and CDR2 is FQNEAQ. V was cut by 6 bases and J by 1 base, with 19 bases left in between. CDR3 length: 17 residues.

The chain couples TRBV30 to TRBJ2-3, with 11 bases matching TRBD2. The CDR3 sequence is 15 residues long. CDR1 is GTSNPN and CDR2 is SVGIG in the germline V gene (reference sequence). The V gene end was trimmed by 3 bases and the J gene end by 5 bases; junction bases not matched to a gene: 7. This CDR3 reads CAWRELAGVKDTQYF. CDR3 DNA sequence: TGTGCCTGGAGGGAACTAGCGGGAGTTAAAGATACGCAGTATTTT.

This clonotype was seen at least ten times. V is TRBV7-9 and J is TRBJ1-2; no reliable D call. V shed 1 base and J shed 8 bases, with 5 bases lying between them. The germline V gene encodes CDR1 SEHNR and CDR2 FQNEAQ (reference sequence). This CDR3 comprises 11 residues. In DNA form, the CDR3 reads TGTGCCAGCAGCTTAGGATGGGGCTACACCTTC. It yields the protein CASSLGWGYTF.

This clonotype was seen a handful of times. The gene calls are TRBV6-8 and TRBJ2-7; TRBD2 is a possible D gene (7 bases). Germline CDR1 and CDR2: MNHGY and SAAAGT. V lost 0 bases and J 2 bases, leaving 17 bases between the germline ends. The CDR3 has 17 amino acids. The CDR3, as DNA: TGTGCCAGCAGTTACTCAAGGGGGGGAGACCAAACCTACGAGCAGTACTTC. Its protein product is CASSYSRGGDQTYEQYF.

The sample holds many counts of this clonotype. The V gene is TRBV29-1, the J gene TRBJ2-7; 7 nucleotides line up with TRBD1. Germline lookup yields CDR1 SQVTM and CDR2 ANQGSEA. The trim removed 7 bases at V and 2 bases at J, leaving 2 bases unmatched. The length of the CDR3 is 11 residues. CDR3 loop: CSGGTAYEQYF. Here the CDR3 DNA reads TGCAGCGGAGGGACAGCCTACGAGCAGTACTTC.

As for this clonotype: This may be a read error, as it is one base from a much larger clone. The V call is TRBV6-1, the J call TRBJ1-5; D gene unclear. Germline lookup yields CDR1 MNHNS and CDR2 SASEGT. V shed 5 bases and J shed 1 base, with 15 bases lying between them. CDR3 length: 16 amino acids. CDR3 amino acids: CASSLVQVLSNQPQHF. The DNA for the CDR3 is TGTGCCAGCAGTCTTGTTCAGGTCCTAAGCAATCAGCCCCAGCATTTT.